The next 30 T cell receptor beta chains were all read from a single sample in a study of early stage breast cancer tumors. Generated by immunoSEQ multiplex PCR, the TCRdb table keeps only in-frame clones and is missing some. The repertoire has 60,000 to 80,000 clones, roughly 80% of them found once; the top ten carry 3.5%. Material: blood. The receptor source for this set is a person between 55 and 70 years old with breast cancer.

The chain couples TRBV5-1 to TRBJ2-7; TRBD1 matches 7 bases. Trimming took 6 bases from V and 3 from J; bases not matched to a gene: 9. Looked up from germline, CDR1 is SGHRS and CDR2 is YFSETQ. The CDR3 runs to 14 residues. The DNA of the CDR3 is TGCGCCAGCACCCAGGGGGACACCGTCTACGAGCAGTACTTC. It is translated as CASTQGDTVYEQYF.

This clone was picked up one time. V and J are TRBV30 and TRBJ2-3; tentative D call: TRBD1 (6 bases). The V end lost 2 bases, the J end lost 7 bases, and 10 bases lay between the germline ends. Germline V gives CDR1 GTSNPN, CDR2 SVGIG (reference sequence). The CDR3 length is 12 residues. CDR3 sequence reads: CAWSKDRHTQYF. DNA for the CDR3: TGTGCCTGGAGTAAAGACAGGCATACGCAGTATTTT.

The J gene is TRBJ2-2, the V gene TRBV7-3; TRBD2 matches 9 bases. V lost 5 bases, J lost 7 bases, and 11 bases stayed unmatched. The CDR3 has 16 amino acids. From germline, CDR1 is SGHTA and CDR2 FQGTGA. The CDR3 nucleotides read TGTGCCAGCAGCCTCGGGAAGCGGGAGGAGGGCGGGGAGCTGTTTTTT. Translated, it gives CASSLGKREEGGELFF.

This sequence joins TRBV30 and TRBJ2-3, with TRBD2 matching 7 bases. In germline, CDR1 is GTSNPN, CDR2 SVGIG (reference sequence). V gave up 4 bases and J gave up 0 bases; unmatched junction bases: 1. The CDR3 consists of 13 residues. The chain's CDR3 is CAWTSGSTDTQYF. Written as DNA, the CDR3 is TGTGCCTGGACTAGCGGAAGCACAGATACGCAGTATTTT.

The gene calls are TRBV5-5 and TRBJ1-1; 10 bases line up with TRBD1. The length of the CDR3 is 13 residues. V was pared by 3 bases and J by 11 bases, with 7 bases of the junction left unmatched. Germline lookup yields CDR1 SGHKS and CDR2 YYEKEE (reference sequence). The DNA of the CDR3 is TGTGCCAGCAGCTCCGGGACAGGGGTGGGGGCTTTCTTT. Translated: CASSSGTGVGAFF.

This chain joins TRBV11-3 and TRBJ2-2; 15 positions match TRBD2. Germline CDR1 is SGHNT and CDR2 is YENEEA. The CDR3 runs 20 residues. V gave up 3 bases and J gave up 1 base; unmatched junction bases: 9. The CDR3 DNA is TGTGCCAGCAGCTTGGCAAAGGGACTAGCGGGGGGCCGGAACACCGGGGAGCTGTTTTTT. Translated: CASSLAKGLAGGRNTGELFF.

This clone was detected a few times. This sequence joins TRBV2 and TRBJ2-5; 7 positions agree with TRBD2. The CDR3 loop spans 15 amino acids. Looked up from germline, CDR1 is SNHLY and CDR2 is FYNNEI. Trimming cost V 8 bases and J 7 bases; bases outside gene matches: 16. The CDR3 reads CASSLASGGSGTQYF. The CDR3 nucleotides read TGTGCCAGCTCCCTTGCTTCGGGGGGTTCGGGGACCCAGTACTTC.

This chain connects TRBV7-9 to TRBJ1-5, with D uncertain. CDR3 length: 15 residues. Germline CDR1 is SEHNR and CDR2 is FQNEAQ (reference sequence). With 3 bases removed from V and 5 bases from J, the gap between germline ends came to 14 bases. The CDR3 DNA reads TGTGCCAGCAGCTTTGCTACAGAGGGCGATCAGCCCCAGCATTTT. Protein sequence: CASSFATEGDQPQHF.

The chain links TRBV2 to TRBJ2-7; 10 bases match TRBD1. Germline V gene sequence: CDR1 SNHLY, CDR2 FYNNEI. CDR3 length equals 14 residues. V lost 6 bases and J lost 1; bases outside the gene matches: 3. The CDR3 nucleotides read TGTGCCAGCAGCCGACAGGGGGCTTCCTACGAGCAGTACTTC. Protein product: CASSRQGASYEQYF.

The chain links TRBV6-6 to TRBJ2-7; 10 bases align to TRBD1. The germline V gene has CDR1 MNHNY and CDR2 SVGAGI (reference sequence). The CDR3 runs 16 residues. The V and J ends lost 5 bases and 1 base, in that order; junction bases with no gene match: 8. The CDR3 loop reads CASSLLKGQGSYEQYF. CDR3 nucleotide sequence: TGTGCCAGCAGTCTCCTGAAGGGACAGGGGTCCTACGAGCAGTACTTC.

V gene TRBV7-9 combines with J gene TRBJ2-2; TRBD2 matches 8 bases. Germline loops: CDR1 SEHNR, CDR2 FQNEAQ (reference sequence). CDR3 length: 13 residues. The junction had 3 bases not matched to a gene; V was cut back by 4 bases and J by 8 bases. CDR3 nucleotides: TGTGCCAGCAGCTCGACTAGCGCTGGGGAGCTGTTTTTT. Residues: CASSSTSAGELFF.

J is TRBJ2-7 and V is TRBV30; a possible D gene is TRBD1 (5 bases). This CDR3 is built from 16 residues. The germline V gene has CDR1 GTSNPN and CDR2 SVGIG (reference sequence). The V and J ends lost 1 base and 0 bases respectively, with 16 bases between them. As DNA, the CDR3 is TGTGCCTGGAGTGAAGGGGCAGTTCAAGCCTCCTACGAGCAGTACTTC. It encodes CAWSEGAVQASYEQYF.

The sample holds one count of this clone. This sequence joins TRBV25-1 and TRBJ1-1; no definite D call. CDR1 is MGHDK and CDR2 is SYGVNS in the germline V gene. Trimming removed 6 bases from V and 4 bases from J, with 6 bases in between. The CDR3 spans 11 residues. Written as DNA, the CDR3 is TGTGCCAGCAGCACCTTCACTGAAGCTTTCTTT. This translates into CASSTFTEAFF.

CDR3 in DNA: TGTGCCAGCAGTATTACTAGCGGTCGATACGAGCAGTACTTC. This sequence encodes CASSITSGRYEQYF. The chain links TRBV6-1 to TRBJ2-7; TRBD2 matches at 8 bases. Germline CDR1 is MNHNS and CDR2 is SASEGT. CDR3 size: 14 residues. V lost 5 bases to trimming and J lost 4 bases; unmatched junction nucleotides: 7.

This clone was detected a few times. The chain carries TRBV2 and TRBJ2-7; D remains unclear. V lost 4 bases, J lost 1 base, and 8 bases lay in between. The CDR3 runs 13 residues. Germline V lookup: CDR1 SNHLY, CDR2 FYNNEI. CDR3 protein: CASSVLGSYEQYF. The CDR3 nucleotides read TGTGCCAGCAGTGTTTTGGGGTCCTACGAGCAGTACTTC.

The chain employs TRBV28 and TRBJ1-2; 8 bases map to TRBD1. The CDR3 has 14 residues. The junction had 8 bases not matched to a gene; V was cut back by 3 bases and J by 8 bases. Per the germline V gene, CDR1 is MDHEN and CDR2 is SYDVKM. CDR3 nucleotides: TGTGCCAGCAGTTTTATAGGGACAGGAGGCGGCTACACCTTC. This sequence encodes CASSFIGTGGGYTF.

The chain employs TRBV7-9 and TRBJ2-7, with D uncertain. V lost 5 bases and J 3 bases, leaving 17 bases between the germline ends. The V gene's germline CDR1 is SEHNR and CDR2 FQNEAQ (reference sequence). The length of the CDR3 is 15 residues. For the CDR3, the DNA is TGTGCCAGCAGCCCCCGGTCCCCGGGCAGCTACGAGCAGTACTTC. Protein sequence: CASSPRSPGSYEQYF.

As for this clone: The sample holds other DNA sequences that translate to the same CDR3. The chain recombines TRBV5-1 with TRBJ2-3, with D perhaps TRBD1 (6 bases). The CDR3 has 14 amino acids. V lost 5 bases and J lost 0, with 10 bases in between. Germline CDR1 is SGHRS and CDR2 is YFSETQ. The CDR3 here is CASSPDSSTDTQYF. The CDR3 DNA follows: TGCGCCAGCAGTCCGGACAGCAGCACAGATACGCAGTATTTT.

This chain uses TRBV23-1 with TRBJ1-2; the D is unclear. TRBV23-1 is an ORF, with its function uncertain. The length of the CDR3 is 11 residues. V was trimmed by 6 bases and J by 8 bases, leaving 10 bases between them. CDR3 sequence (DNA): TGCGCCAGCAGGGGGAGTAACGGCTACACCTTC. Translating gives CASRGSNGYTF.

The V call is TRBV19, the J call TRBJ1-5; TRBD1 agrees at 8 bases. Trimming removed 5 bases from V and 6 bases from J; junction bases left unmatched: 6. Looked up from germline, CDR1 is LNHDA and CDR2 is SQIVND (reference sequence). CDR3 size: 14 residues. CDR3 amino acids: CASSRTGLSQPQHF. The CDR3 DNA follows: TGTGCCAGTAGTCGGACAGGGTTGAGTCAGCCCCAGCATTTT.

The chain combines TRBV6-1 with TRBJ2-6; D remains ambiguous. Germline V gives CDR1 MNHNS, CDR2 SASEGT. Trimming cost V 11 bases and J 0 bases, with 8 bases left between them. The CDR3 sequence is 13 residues long. DNA for the CDR3: TGTGCCGGTCTGCGCTCTGGGGCCAACGTCCTGACTTTC. It translates to CAGLRSGANVLTF.

This chain joins TRBV28 and TRBJ1-2; D is undetermined. Germline V CDR1 and CDR2: MDHEN, SYDVKM. Trimming removed 7 bases at V and 2 bases at J, with 23 bases between. The CDR3 is made up of 17 amino acids. DNA of the CDR3: TGTGCCAGCATCCCCTCCACCCGGGGTGTTGAGAACTATGGCTACACCTTC. Protein: CASIPSTRGVENYGYTF.

This clone was seen a handful of times. This chain connects TRBV5-4 to TRBJ2-5; D not certain. This CDR3 is built from 12 residues. CDR1 and CDR2 (germline): SGHNT, YYREEE (reference sequence). V was clipped by 4 bases and J by 5 bases, with 9 bases between them. CDR3: CASSALGETQYF. The CDR3 DNA reads TGTGCCAGCAGCGCTTTAGGGGAGACCCAGTACTTC.

The chain uses TRBV19 and TRBJ1-5; maybe TRBD1 (5 bases). In germline, CDR1 is LNHDA, CDR2 SQIVND (reference sequence). There are 15 residues in the CDR3. The germline V and J ends were trimmed by 9 bases and 3 bases, with 18 bases remaining between them. Here the CDR3 reads CASQGSERSNQPQHF. The DNA for the CDR3 is TGTGCCAGCCAGGGATCTGAACGGTCCAATCAGCCCCAGCATTTT.

This clone was picked up one time. The CDR3 region is CASSRASGYTDTQYF. Written as DNA, the CDR3 is TGTGCCAGCAGCCGCGCTAGCGGTTACACAGATACGCAGTATTTT. The gene calls are TRBV5-4 and TRBJ2-3; 7 bases are shared with TRBD2. Germline lookup yields CDR1 SGHNT and CDR2 YYREEE (reference sequence). CDR3 length: 15 amino acids. V lost 4 bases and J lost 2; bases outside the gene matches: 7.

The chain uses TRBV5-1 and TRBJ1-1, with D possibly TRBD1 on 5 matching bases. The ends were cut back, 0 bases at V and 7 bases at J, with 19 bases in the middle. The CDR3 loop spans 16 amino acids. The germline V gene has CDR1 SGHRS and CDR2 YFSETQ. The CDR3 region has the DNA TGCGCCAGCAGCTTGGCTGGGAGGGGACCCTTGGGTGAAGCTTTCTTT. Translated: CASSLAGRGPLGEAFF. The complete variable domain, with remaining parts taken from reference TRBV5-1 and TRBJ1-1, reads KAGVTQTPRYLIKTRGQQVTLSCSPISGHRSVSWYQQTPGQGLQFLFEYFSETQRNKGNFPGRFSGRQFSNSRSEMNVSTLELGDSALYLCASSLAGRGPLGEAFFGQGTRLTVV.

J is TRBJ1-4 and V is TRBV2; D is undetermined. Per the germline V gene, CDR1 is SNHLY and CDR2 is FYNNEI. V gave up 3 bases and J gave up 1 base, with 3 bases separating them. The CDR3 is made up of 13 amino acids. The CDR3 loop is CASSDGTNEKLFF. For the CDR3, the DNA is TGTGCCAGCAGTGACGGAACTAATGAAAAACTGTTTTTT. The full variable domain, completed using reference TRBV2 and TRBJ1-4, is EPEVTQTPSHQVTQMGQEVILRCVPISNHLYFYWYRQILGQKVEFLVSFYNNEISEKSEIFDDQFSVERPDGSNFTLKIRSTKLEDSAMYFCASSDGTNEKLFFGSGTQLSVL.

V gene TRBV19 combines with J gene TRBJ2-5; the match to TRBD2 covers 14 bases. CDR1 and CDR2 from the germline V gene are LNHDA and SQIVND (reference sequence). The CDR3 spans 19 residues. The ends lost 1 base at V and 2 bases at J; junction bases unmatched: 9. CDR3 amino acids: CASSIGPPGLAGAQETQYF. The CDR3 bases are TGTGCCAGTAGTATAGGCCCCCCGGGACTAGCGGGGGCACAAGAGACCCAGTACTTC.

The J gene is TRBJ1-4, the V gene TRBV11-2, with 7 bases aligning to TRBD1. The CDR3 spans 15 residues. Germline trimming cut 4 bases from V and 5 bases from J; bases unmatched to any gene: 7. Germline CDR1 reads SGHAT; CDR2 reads FQNNGV. This CDR3 is CASSSVPGQNEKLFF. The CDR3 DNA reads as TGTGCCAGCAGCTCAGTACCGGGACAGAATGAAAAACTGTTTTTT. The entire variable domain, with the rest obtained from reference TRBV11-2 and TRBJ1-4, is as follows: EAGVAQSPRYKIIEKRQSVAFWCNPISGHATLYWYQQILGQGPKLLIQFQNNGVVDDSQLPKDRFSAERLKGVDSTLKIQPAKLEDSAVYLCASSSVPGQNEKLFFGSGTQLSVL.

The chain combines TRBV19 with TRBJ1-5; 7 bases fit TRBD1. Per the germline V gene, CDR1 is LNHDA and CDR2 is SQIVND (reference sequence). The junction had 9 bases not matched to a gene; V was cut back by 8 bases and J by 8 bases. The CDR3 has 13 amino acids. The CDR3 DNA reads TGTGCCAGTGCTGGGACAGCTTTCGAGCCCCAGCATTTT. It encodes CASAGTAFEPQHF. The full variable domain, rest sourced from reference TRBV19 and TRBJ1-5, is DGGITQSPKYLFRKEGQNVTLSCEQNLNHDAMYWYRQDPGQGLRLIYYSQIVNDFQKGDIAEGYSVSREKKESFPLTVTSAQKNPTAFYLCASAGTAFEPQHFGDGTRLSIL.